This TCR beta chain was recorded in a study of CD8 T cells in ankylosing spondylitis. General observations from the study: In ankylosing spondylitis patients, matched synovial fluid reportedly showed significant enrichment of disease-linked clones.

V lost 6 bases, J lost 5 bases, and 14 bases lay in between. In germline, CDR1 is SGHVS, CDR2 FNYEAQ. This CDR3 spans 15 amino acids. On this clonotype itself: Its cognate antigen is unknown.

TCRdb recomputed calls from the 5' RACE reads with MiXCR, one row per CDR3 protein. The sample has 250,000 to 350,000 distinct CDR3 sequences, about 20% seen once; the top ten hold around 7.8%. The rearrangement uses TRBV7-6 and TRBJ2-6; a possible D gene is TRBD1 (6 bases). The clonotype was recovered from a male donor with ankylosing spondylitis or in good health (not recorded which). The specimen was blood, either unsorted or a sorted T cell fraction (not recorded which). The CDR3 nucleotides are TGTGCCAGCAGTACAGGGTTCATTTGGGCCAACGTCCTGACTTTC. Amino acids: CASSTGFIWANVLTF.